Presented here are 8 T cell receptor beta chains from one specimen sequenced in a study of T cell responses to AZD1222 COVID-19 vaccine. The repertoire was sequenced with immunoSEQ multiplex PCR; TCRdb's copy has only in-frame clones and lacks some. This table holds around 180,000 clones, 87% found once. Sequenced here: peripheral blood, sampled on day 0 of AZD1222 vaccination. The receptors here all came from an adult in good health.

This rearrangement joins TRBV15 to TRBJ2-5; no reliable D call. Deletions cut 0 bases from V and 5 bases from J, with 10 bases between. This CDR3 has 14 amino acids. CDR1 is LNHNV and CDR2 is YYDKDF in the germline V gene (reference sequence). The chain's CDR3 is CATSRDTGLETQYF. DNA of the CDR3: TGTGCCACCAGCAGAGATACCGGGTTGGAGACCCAGTACTTC.

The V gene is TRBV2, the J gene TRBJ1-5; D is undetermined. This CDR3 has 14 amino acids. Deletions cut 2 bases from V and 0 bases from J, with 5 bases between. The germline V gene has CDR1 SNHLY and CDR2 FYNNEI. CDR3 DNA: TGTGCCAGCAGTGAATGGGTTAGCAATCAGCCCCAGCATTTT. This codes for CASSEWVSNQPQHF.

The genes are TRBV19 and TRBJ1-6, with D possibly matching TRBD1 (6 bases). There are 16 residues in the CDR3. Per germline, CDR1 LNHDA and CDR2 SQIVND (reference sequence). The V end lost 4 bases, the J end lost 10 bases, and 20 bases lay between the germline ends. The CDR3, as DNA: TGTGCCAGTAGTAGCCCAGAGGGGGTCTTATCCTCACCCCTCCACTTT. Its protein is CASSSPEGVLSSPLHF. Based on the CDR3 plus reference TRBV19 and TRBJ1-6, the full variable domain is DGGITQSPKYLFRKEGQNVTLSCEQNLNHDAMYWYRQDPGQGLRLIYYSQIVNDFQKGDIAEGYSVSREKKESFPLTVTSAQKNPTAFYLCASSSPEGVLSSPLHFGNGTRLTVT.

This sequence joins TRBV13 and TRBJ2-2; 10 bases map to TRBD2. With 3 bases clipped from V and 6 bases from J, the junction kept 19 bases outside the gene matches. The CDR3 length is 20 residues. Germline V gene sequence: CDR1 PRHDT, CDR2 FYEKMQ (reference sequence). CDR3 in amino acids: CASSFHASRLAGASAGELFF. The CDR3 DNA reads TGTGCCAGCAGCTTCCACGCCTCCCGGCTAGCGGGAGCCTCAGCCGGGGAGCTGTTTTTT.

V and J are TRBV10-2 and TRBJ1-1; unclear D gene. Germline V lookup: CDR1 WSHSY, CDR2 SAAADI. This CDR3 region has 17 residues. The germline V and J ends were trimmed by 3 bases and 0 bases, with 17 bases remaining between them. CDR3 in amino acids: CASSDFGPSGMNTEAFF. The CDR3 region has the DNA TGCGCCAGCAGTGATTTCGGGCCAAGCGGGATGAACACTGAAGCTTTCTTT.

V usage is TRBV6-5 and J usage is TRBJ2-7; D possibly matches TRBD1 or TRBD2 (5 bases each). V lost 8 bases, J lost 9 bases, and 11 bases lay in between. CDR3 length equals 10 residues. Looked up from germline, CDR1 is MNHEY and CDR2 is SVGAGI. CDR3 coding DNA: TGTGCCAGCGGAGAGAGGGGGCAGTACTTC. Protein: CASGERGQYF.

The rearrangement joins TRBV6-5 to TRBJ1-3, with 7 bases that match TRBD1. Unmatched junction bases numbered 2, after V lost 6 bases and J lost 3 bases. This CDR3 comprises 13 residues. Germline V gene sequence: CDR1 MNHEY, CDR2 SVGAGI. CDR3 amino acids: CASRRDSGNTIYF. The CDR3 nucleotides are TGTGCCAGCAGGAGGGACAGTGGAAACACCATATATTTT.

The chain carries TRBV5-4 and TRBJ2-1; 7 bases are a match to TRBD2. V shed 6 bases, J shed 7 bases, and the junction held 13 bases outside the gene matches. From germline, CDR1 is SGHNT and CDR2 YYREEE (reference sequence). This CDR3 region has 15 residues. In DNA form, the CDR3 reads TGTGCCAGCACCCCGACTAGCCGGAGATTAAATGAGCAGTTCTTC. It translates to CASTPTSRRLNEQFF.